This is a list of T cell receptor beta chains from one sample in a study of regulatory T cells in long-lasting Graves disease. Using its own MiXCR run on the multiplex PCR reads, TCRdb lists one record per CDR3 protein. The table includes roughly 500,000 distinct CDR3 sequences, around an eighth detected once. This sample also appeared in a second study, on T cells in Graves' hyperthyroidism and ophthalmopathy.

The sample in question was peripheral blood mononuclear cells (PBMCs), obtained at new diagnosis, from a patient treated with antithyroid drugs. The source is a man aged 25-45 years with Graves disease. The CDR3 runs from the conserved cysteine through the conserved F or W. Fields, in order: CDR3 DNA, CDR3 protein, V gene, clone size, D gene, J gene. The D gene is left open where the match is weak. Expanded clones get a size class; other rows say once, few or many, or leave the size out.

TGTGCCACCCGGGACAGGGGCGTTACAGGGAACTATGGCTACACCTTC	CATRDRGVTGNYGYTF	TRBV27	many	TRBD1	TRBJ1-2
TGCAGCGTTGGTGGGGGGAAAACCTACGAGCAGTACTTC	CSVGGGKTYEQYF	TRBV29-1	many	NA	TRBJ2-7
TGTGCCAGCAGCCCTCCCTGGGGAGCGGAGGCCACAGATACGCAGTATTTT	CASSPPWGAEATDTQYF	TRBV3-1	many	NA	TRBJ2-3
TGCGCCAGCAGCTTGGCCGACATGAACACTGAAGCTTTCTTT	CASSLADMNTEAFF	TRBV5-1	many	NA	TRBJ1-1
TGTGCCAGCAGGCTAACCCGCGGGGCTAGCGGCGAGCAGTACTTC	CASRLTRGASGEQYF	TRBV27	many	TRBD2	TRBJ2-7
TGTGCCAGCAGCTTCCGGACTCCCTCCTACAATGAGCAGTTCTTC	CASSFRTPSYNEQFF	TRBV11-2	many	NA	TRBJ2-1
TGTGCCAGCAAGACTGGCGGGACGAACTCCTACGAGCAGTACTTC	CASKTGGTNSYEQYF	TRBV6-1	many	NA	TRBJ2-7
TGCAGTGCTAGTCTACTACGGCTAAACACTGAAGCTTTCTTT	CSASLLRLNTEAFF	TRBV20-1	many	NA	TRBJ1-1
TGTGCCAGCAGTTTGGACAGGGGGAAGTACTACGAGCAGTACTTC	CASSLDRGKYYEQYF	TRBV27	NA	TRBD1	TRBJ2-7
TGTGCCAGCAGTTTAGCGCGGGGGGCATTGGATGAGTTCTTC	CASSLARGALDEFF	TRBV12-3/TRBV12-4	many	TRBD2	TRBJ2-1
TGCAGTGCTAGTGGTTGGGAGCGAGGGGAGACCCAGTACTTC	CSASGWERGETQYF	TRBV20-1	many	NA	TRBJ2-5
TGTGCCAGCAGCCAAGAAGTGGATACGCAGTATTTT	CASSQEVDTQYF	TRBV14	many	NA	TRBJ2-3
TGTGCCAGCAGAGTAGGGGGTGACTATGGCTACACCTTC	CASRVGGDYGYTF	TRBV11-2	many	NA	TRBJ1-2
TGTGCCAGCAACCGACGACAGGGGAGAAACACCGGGGAGCTGTTTTTT	CASNRRQGRNTGELFF	TRBV7-8	few	TRBD1	TRBJ2-2
TGTGCCAGTAGTATTGGCCATTCGGGGACAGCCTATTACGAGCAGTACTTC	CASSIGHSGTAYYEQYF	TRBV19	many	TRBD1	TRBJ2-7
TGTGCCAGCAGCCCCCACGGGGGCGGCAATGAGCAGTTCTTC	CASSPHGGGNEQFF	TRBV7-3	many	NA	TRBJ2-1
TGTGCCAGCAGCGCACAACTAGCGGGAGGAACCGGGCAGTACTTC	CASSAQLAGGTGQYF	TRBV5-4	NA	TRBD2	TRBJ2-7
TGTGCCAGCACACTTCGGGCGGACCACCAAGAGACCCAGTACTTC	CASTLRADHQETQYF	TRBV3-1	many	NA	TRBJ2-5
TGTGCCAGCAGACCAGGGGTGACTGAAGCTTTCTTT	CASRPGVTEAFF	TRBV2	many	NA	TRBJ1-1
TGTGCCAGCACCTTCTCCGGGGACAAAGACGAAGCTTTCTTT	CASTFSGDKDEAFF	TRBV7-9	many	NA	TRBJ1-1
TGTGCCACCACCCCAGTATGGACAGGGGCTAGGCATGGCTACACCTTC	CATTPVWTGARHGYTF	TRBV2	many	TRBD1	TRBJ1-2
TGCGCCAGCAGACCCGGCGCAGGCCCGTCCTACGAGCAGTACTTC	CASRPGAGPSYEQYF	TRBV5-1	few	NA	TRBJ2-7
TGTGCCAGCGGGGGCGGCACTGAAGCTTTCTTT	CASGGGTEAFF	TRBV6-1	many	NA	TRBJ1-1
TGTGCCTGGAGTTCCGACACCAACACCGGGGAGCTGTTTTTT	CAWSSDTNTGELFF	TRBV30	NA	NA	TRBJ2-2
TGTGCCAGCAGTGAAGGAATAGGGGGCTCAACCTCTCTCTACGAGCAGTACTTC	CASSEGIGGSTSLYEQYF	TRBV6-1	many	TRBD1	TRBJ2-7
TGCAGTGCTAGCCCAGGGGGCGCGGGAGAGACCCAGTACTTC	CSASPGGAGETQYF	TRBV20-1	many	TRBD1	TRBJ2-5
TGTGCCAGCAGCCAAGAGGGACTAGGGACCTACGAGCAGTACTTC	CASSQEGLGTYEQYF	TRBV4-2	NA	TRBD2	TRBJ2-7
TGTGCCTGGAGTGTACTTGGAGTCGAGCAGTACTTC	CAWSVLGVEQYF	TRBV30	many	NA	TRBJ2-7
TGTGCCAGCAGCTTAGACTTCGGCTCCTACAATGAGCAGTTCTTC	CASSLDFGSYNEQFF	TRBV7-2	many	NA	TRBJ2-1
TGTGCCAGCAGCCATGCCCTCGCGGGAGCTTACGGAGATACGCAGTATTTT	CASSHALAGAYGDTQYF	TRBV7-9	many	TRBD2	TRBJ2-3
TGTGCCAGCCAGGGGAGGACAGGAGTGCCAGATACGCAGTATTTT	CASQGRTGVPDTQYF	TRBV6-1	few	NA	TRBJ2-3
TGTGCCAGCAGTAGACAGGGCTGGCGGGAGACCCAGTACTTC	CASSRQGWRETQYF	TRBV12-3/TRBV12-4	many	TRBD1	TRBJ2-5
TGTGCCAGCAGTGCCCGGGACAGGGGTCCCGGGGAGCAGTTCTTC	CASSARDRGPGEQFF	TRBV12-3/TRBV12-4	many	TRBD1	TRBJ2-1
TGTGCCAGCAGCTTCGGGACTGATAATTCACCCCTCCACTTT	CASSFGTDNSPLHF	TRBV7-2	many	NA	TRBJ1-6
TGTGCCTGGAGTTGGACAGAGGGCTACGAGCAGTACTTC	CAWSWTEGYEQYF	TRBV30	few	NA	TRBJ2-7